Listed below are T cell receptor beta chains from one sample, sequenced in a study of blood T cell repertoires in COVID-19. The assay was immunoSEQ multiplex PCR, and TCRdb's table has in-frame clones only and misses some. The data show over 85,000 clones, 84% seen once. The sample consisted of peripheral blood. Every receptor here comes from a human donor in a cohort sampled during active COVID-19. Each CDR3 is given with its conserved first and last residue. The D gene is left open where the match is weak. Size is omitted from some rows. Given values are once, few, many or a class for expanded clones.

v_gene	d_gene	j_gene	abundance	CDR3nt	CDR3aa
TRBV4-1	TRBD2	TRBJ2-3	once	TGCGCCAGCAGCTTAAGTGGCATAGCGGGGGGTAGCACAGATACGCAGTATTTT	CASSLSGIAGGSTDTQYF
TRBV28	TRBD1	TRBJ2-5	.	TGTGCCAGCAGTTCGGGGACAGCCAAGCAAGAGACCCAGTACTTC	CASSSGTAKQETQYF
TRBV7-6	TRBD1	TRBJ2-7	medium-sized	TGTGCCAGCAGCGCGACAGGGGACGGGGAGCAGTACTTC	CASSATGDGEQYF
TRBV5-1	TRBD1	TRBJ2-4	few	TGCGCCAGCAGCTCAGGGACAGGGACCCTTAGACAGGCCAAAAACATTCAGTACTTC	CASSSGTGTLRQAKNIQYF
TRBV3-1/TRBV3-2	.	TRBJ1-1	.	TGTGCCAGCAGCCAAGAAGACATATACTTAATGAACACTGAAGCTTTCTTT	CASSQEDIYLMNTEAFF
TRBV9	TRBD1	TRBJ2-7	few	TGTGCCAGCAGCCCCCGGACAGGGCCGGGTAAGGAGCAGTACTTC	CASSPRTGPGKEQYF
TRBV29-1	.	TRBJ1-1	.	TGCAGCGTTGTTTCGGGGGGCAGGACTGAAGCTTTCTTT	CSVVSGGRTEAFF
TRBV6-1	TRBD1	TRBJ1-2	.	TGTGCCAGCAGTGAGGAAAGGGGGCAAGAAGGCTACACCTTC	CASSEERGQEGYTF
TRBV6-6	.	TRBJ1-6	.	TGTGCCAGCAGTGGGGATCGAGGGACACCCCTCCACTTT	CASSGDRGTPLHF
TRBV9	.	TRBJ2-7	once	TGTGCCAGCAGCGTAGCGGCAGGAGGGGAGCAGTACTTC	CASSVAAGGEQYF
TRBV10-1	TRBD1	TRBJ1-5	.	TGCGCCATCGGGACAGGGCAGGGTAGAAGCAATCAGCCCCAGCATTTT	CAIGTGQGRSNQPQHF
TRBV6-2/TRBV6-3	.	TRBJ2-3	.	TGTGCCAGCAGTTACCGGGGAATTAGCACAGATACGCAGTATTTT	CASSYRGISTDTQYF
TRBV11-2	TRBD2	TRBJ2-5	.	TGTGCCAGCAGCATCGACCGGACTAGCGGGGGGCGAGGGACCCAGTACTTC	CASSIDRTSGGRGTQYF
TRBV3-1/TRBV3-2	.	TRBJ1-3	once	TGTGCCAGCAGCCAGGACAGCTCTGGAAACACCATATATTTT	CASSQDSSGNTIYF
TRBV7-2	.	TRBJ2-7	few	TGTGCCAGCAGCTTAGTTTCCTACAGCTCCTACGAGCAGTACTTC	CASSLVSYSSYEQYF
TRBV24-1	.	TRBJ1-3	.	TGTGCCACCAGTGATGGAACAGCTGGAAACACCATATATTTT	CATSDGTAGNTIYF
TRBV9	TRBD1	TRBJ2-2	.	TGTGCCAGCAAGAGGGGGCGAGCGAACACCGGGGAGCTGTTTTTT	CASKRGRANTGELFF
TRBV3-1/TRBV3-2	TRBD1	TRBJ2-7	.	TGTGCCAGCAGCCCACCCGGGACAGGACCCTACGAGCAGTACTTC	CASSPPGTGPYEQYF
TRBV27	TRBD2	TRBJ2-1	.	TGTGCCGCCCGGGATGGCGGGGGGGGTTATGAGCAGTTCTTC	CAARDGGGGYEQFF
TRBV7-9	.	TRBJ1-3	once	TGTGCCAGCAGCTTCGCCCCGACAGGATCTGGAAACACCATATATTTT	CASSFAPTGSGNTIYF
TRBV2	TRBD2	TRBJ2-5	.	TGTGCCAGCAGTGAAGGTCACGGGGGGAAAGAGACCCAGTACTTC	CASSEGHGGKETQYF
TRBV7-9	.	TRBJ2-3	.	TGTGCCAGCAGACCAGACGGGGTAACAGATACGCAGTATTTT	CASRPDGVTDTQYF
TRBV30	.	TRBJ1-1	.	TGTGCCTGGAGTAGAGGGTCGGCCACTGAAGCTTTCTTT	CAWSRGSATEAFF
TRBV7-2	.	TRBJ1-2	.	TGTGCCAGCAGCTTCCGGGACAATACTAAGGGCTACACCTTC	CASSFRDNTKGYTF
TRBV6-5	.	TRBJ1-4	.	TGTGCCAGCAGTCCCGGGGGGGCCGGTAAAAAACTGTTTTTT	CASSPGGAGKKLFF
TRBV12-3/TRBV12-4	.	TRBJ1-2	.	TGTGCCAGCAGTTTAGCAGGGGGTGGCTACACCTTC	CASSLAGGGYTF
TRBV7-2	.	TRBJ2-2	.	TGTGCCAGCAGTCCTGTGCTGGGACAGAACACCGGGGAGCTGTTTTTT	CASSPVLGQNTGELFF
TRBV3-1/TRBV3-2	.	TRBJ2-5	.	TGTGCCAGCAGCCATAACAGCCAAGAGACCCAGTACTTC	CASSHNSQETQYF
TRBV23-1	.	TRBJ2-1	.	TGCGCCAGCAGTCAATTGAGGGGGAGTCCCATCTACAATGAGCAGTTCTTC	CASSQLRGSPIYNEQFF
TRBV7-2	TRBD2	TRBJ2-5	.	TGTGCCAGCGGAGAACTAGCGGGGGTAGAGACCCAGTACTTC	CASGELAGVETQYF
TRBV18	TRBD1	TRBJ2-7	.	TGTGCCAGCTCACGTTCGGGACAGGGACCCTACGAGCAGTACTTC	CASSRSGQGPYEQYF
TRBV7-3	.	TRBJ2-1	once	TGTGCCAGCAGCTTAACGGCGGGAAACACCTACAATGAGCAGTTCTTC	CASSLTAGNTYNEQFF
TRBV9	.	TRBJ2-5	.	TGTGCCAGCAGCCAACACGAGAGGGCGCCCCAGTACTTC	CASSQHERAPQYF
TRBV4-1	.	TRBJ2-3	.	TGCGCCAGCAGGGAAAGGGGGGGACCTAGCACAGATACGCAGTATTTT	CASRERGGPSTDTQYF
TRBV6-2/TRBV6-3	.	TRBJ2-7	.	TGTGCCAGCAGTTACTCGGGTCCGGGACTTCCGTCCTACGAGCAGTACTTC	CASSYSGPGLPSYEQYF
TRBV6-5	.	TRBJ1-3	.	TGTGCCAGCAGAACACATTACTCTGGAAACACCATATATTTT	CASRTHYSGNTIYF
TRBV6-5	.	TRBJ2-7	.	TGTGCCAGCAGTTATGGAGTCGCCGGGATCAACTACGAGCAGTACTTC	CASSYGVAGINYEQYF
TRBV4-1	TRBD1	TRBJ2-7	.	TGCGCCAGCAGCCAGGATCCTGTCGGGACAGTCAATAGCTACGAGCAGTACTTC	CASSQDPVGTVNSYEQYF